A selection of T cell receptor beta chains follows, all from one sample in a study of shared clonotypes between healthy human individuals. Some clones are missing from TCRdb's copy, which holds only in-frame ones; the method was immunoSEQ multiplex PCR. This table has about 2.4 million clones, more than 90% appearing once. Sequenced material: naive CD4+ T cells sorted from blood. These receptors all stem from a man between 18 and 29 years old in good health. Both conserved end residues are part of each CDR3. Fields, in order: V gene, J gene, CDR3 protein.

TRBV4-1	TRBJ2-5	CASSSAPGGERTQYF
TRBV30	TRBJ2-3	CAWSKRGSTDTQYF
TRBV18	TRBJ1-1	CASSPRQMNTEAFF
TRBV5-4	TRBJ1-6	CASSLDRGPSPLHF
TRBV5-1	TRBJ1-2	CASSLVVNRGHGYTF
TRBV18	TRBJ1-1	CASSPPVGGGYMNTEAFF
TRBV5-1	TRBJ2-2	CASSLQAGNTGELFF
TRBV7-2	TRBJ2-3	CASSLGVSDTQYF
TRBV28	TRBJ2-1	CASRVIGNEQFF
TRBV6-1	TRBJ2-5	CASSEAGYQETQYF
TRBV7-9	TRBJ1-1	CASSFSPPEAFF
TRBV5-5	TRBJ2-1	CASSPQTGDYNEQFF
TRBV10-2	TRBJ1-1	CASSDGQGWATEAFF
TRBV7-8	TRBJ2-7	CASSLVGNEQYF
TRBV9	TRBJ2-1	CASSVVGSVFNNEQFF
TRBV29-1	TRBJ2-7	CSVLGQSQYEQYF
TRBV5-8	TRBJ1-2	CANPRGSNYGYTF
TRBV11-2	TRBJ2-7	CASSLEGGGSYEQYF
TRBV27	NA	CASSLNPGGSYEQYF
TRBV27	TRBJ1-6	CASSPDRSFSYNSPLHF
TRBV7-2	TRBJ2-7	CASSSMSTGGDYEQYF
TRBV7-9	TRBJ2-5	CASSVGIRQETQYF
TRBV27	TRBJ2-7	CASSPRPAPGEQYF
TRBV19	TRBJ2-7	CASSNFVGQAHEQYF
TRBV6-4	TRBJ1-1	CASKATPGTEAFF
TRBV21-1	TRBJ2-7	CASSKVGGGPYEQYF
TRBV28	TRBJ2-3	CASSSWSRLDTQYF
TRBV15	TRBJ2-1	CATSRDPGPGAHNEQFF
TRBV28	TRBJ1-5	CASSPPRRGASNQPQHF
TRBV5-4	TRBJ2-7	CASSLVGGAYEQYF
TRBV5-1	TRBJ1-3	CASSRESGNTIYF
TRBV27	TRBJ2-7	CASTPGSSGRREQYF
TRBV28	TRBJ1-6	CASSETGVMNSPLHF
TRBV6-1	TRBJ2-3	CASSLGREIGDTQYF
TRBV28	TRBJ1-2	CASSPRDSPRLTF
TRBV6-1	TRBJ2-7	CATTRGYEQYF
TRBV7-8	TRBJ2-7	CASSGDREWIYEQYF
TRBV18	TRBJ1-2	CASSPPTGFVNYGYTF
TRBV9	TRBJ2-7	CASSARSGKGYEQYF
TRBV9	TRBJ2-1	CASSPRAGSGGNNEQFF
TRBV28	TRBJ2-1	CASSYPNLKRGNYNEQFF
TRBV11-2	TRBJ2-4	CAGGGAGGQNIQYF
TRBV14	TRBJ1-2	CASSPQTGGYGYTF
TRBV5-1	TRBJ2-3	CASRANPTDTQYF
TRBV10-3	TRBJ1-2	CAISSVDGYTF
TRBV5-6	TRBJ1-6	CASSLYRTGHYNSPLHF
TRBV9	TRBJ1-1	CASSVRGDRLNTEAFF
TRBV9	TRBJ1-1	CASSVSGSPRGNTEAFF
TRBV28	TRBJ2-7	CASSFNRWGQGRSFYEQYF
TRBV18	TRBJ2-7	CASSPTQQGTAEQYF
TRBV23-1	TRBJ1-1	CASSQSTATEAFF
TRBV6-1	TRBJ1-1	CASRPGTTGVPEAFF
TRBV28	TRBJ2-3	CASRDSGGGTDTQYF
TRBV29-1	TRBJ1-4	CSAEGGGREKLFF